This TCR beta chain came from a study of shared clonotypes between healthy human individuals. Study-wide points: How much donors shared clonotypes was expected to be affected by sequencing depth.

Researchers partitioned CD4+ cells into CD45RA+ naive and CD45RA-negative memory subsets. As originally analysed: Filtering differed, since immunoSEQ gave only junction sequences and no quality scores. Profiling relied on immunoSEQ multiplex PCR, and the TCRdb table lists in-frame clones only, not all of them. V, J and clone size were drawn from that table, and D and trimming were deduced from the DNA. This table holds over 950,000 clones, 77% found once. This clone has just one count. No antigen is known for it. Looked up from germline, CDR1 is SNHLY and CDR2 is FYNNEI. V lost 10 bases, J lost 0 bases, and 10 bases lay in between. The CDR3 consists of 12 residues.

The receptor was isolated from a young man in good health. Some clones in this sample may be carry-over from other donors' samples. The chain employs TRBV2 and TRBJ2-7, with D uncertain. The sequenced sample consisted of memory CD4+ T cells from PBMCs. Subset of the sample: CD45RA-negative fraction. CDR3 DNA sequence: TGTGCCACCCGCTCGGTCTCCTACGAGCAGTACTTC. Its protein is CATRSVSYEQYF. The full variable domain, its missing parts supplied by reference TRBV2 and TRBJ2-7, is EPEVTQTPSHQVTQMGQEVILRCVPISNHLYFYWYRQILGQKVEFLVSFYNNEISEKSEIFDDQFSVERPDGSNFTLKIRSTKLEDSAMYFCATRSVSYEQYFGPGTRLTVT.